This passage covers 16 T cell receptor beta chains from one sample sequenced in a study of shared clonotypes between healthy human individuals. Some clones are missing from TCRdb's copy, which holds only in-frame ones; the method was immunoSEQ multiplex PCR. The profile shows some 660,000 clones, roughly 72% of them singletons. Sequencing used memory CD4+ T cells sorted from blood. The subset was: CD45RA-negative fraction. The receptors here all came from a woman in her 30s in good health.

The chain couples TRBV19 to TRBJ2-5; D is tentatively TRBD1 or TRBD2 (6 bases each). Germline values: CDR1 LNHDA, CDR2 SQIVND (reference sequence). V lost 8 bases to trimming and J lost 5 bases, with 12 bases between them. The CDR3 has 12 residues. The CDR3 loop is CASQRRGETQYF. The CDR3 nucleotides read TGTGCCAGTCAACGGAGGGGGGAGACCCAGTACTTC.

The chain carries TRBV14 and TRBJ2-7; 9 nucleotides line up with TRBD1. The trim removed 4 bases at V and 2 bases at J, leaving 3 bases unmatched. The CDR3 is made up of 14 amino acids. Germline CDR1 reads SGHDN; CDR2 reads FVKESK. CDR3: CASSLTGGTYEQYF. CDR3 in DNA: TGTGCCAGCAGCCTGACAGGGGGGACCTACGAGCAGTACTTC.

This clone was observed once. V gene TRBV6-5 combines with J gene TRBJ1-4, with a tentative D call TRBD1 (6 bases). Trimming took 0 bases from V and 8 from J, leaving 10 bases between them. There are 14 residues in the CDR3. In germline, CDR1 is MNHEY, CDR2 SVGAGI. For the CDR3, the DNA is TGTGCCAGCAGTTACTCGGGACAAGGCGAAAAACTGTTTTTT. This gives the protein CASSYSGQGEKLFF.

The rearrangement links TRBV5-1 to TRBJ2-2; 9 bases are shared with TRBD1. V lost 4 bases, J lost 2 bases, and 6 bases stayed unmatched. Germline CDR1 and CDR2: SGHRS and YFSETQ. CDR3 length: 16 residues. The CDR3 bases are TGCGCCAGCAGCAAAAGGACAGGGGAAAACACCGGGGAGCTGTTTTTT. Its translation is CASSKRTGENTGELFF.

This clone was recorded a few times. This CDR3 is CATSRGLGGGEQETQYF. The CDR3 bases are TGTGCCACCAGCAGGGGCCTAGGGGGAGGAGAACAAGAGACCCAGTACTTC. V is TRBV15 and J is TRBJ2-5; the D gene could be TRBD1 or TRBD2 (6 bases each). Trimming pared 3 bases from V and 2 bases from J, leaving 19 bases between. The CDR3 length is 17 residues. Germline lookup yields CDR1 LNHNV and CDR2 YYDKDF (reference sequence). Combining the CDR3 with reference TRBV15 and TRBJ2-5 gives the whole variable domain DAMVIQNPRYQVTQFGKPVTLSCSQTLNHNVMYWYQQKSSQAPKLLFHYYDKDFNNEADTPDNFQSRRPNTSFCFLDIRSPGLGDTAMYLCATSRGLGGGEQETQYFGPGTRLLVL.

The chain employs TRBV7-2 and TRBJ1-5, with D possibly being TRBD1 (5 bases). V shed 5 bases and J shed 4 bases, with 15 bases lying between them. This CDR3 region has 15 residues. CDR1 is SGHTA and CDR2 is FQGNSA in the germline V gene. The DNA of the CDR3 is TGTGCCAGCAGCCCCGGCGGGGCATCAAATCAGCCCCAGCATTTT. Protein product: CASSPGGASNQPQHF.

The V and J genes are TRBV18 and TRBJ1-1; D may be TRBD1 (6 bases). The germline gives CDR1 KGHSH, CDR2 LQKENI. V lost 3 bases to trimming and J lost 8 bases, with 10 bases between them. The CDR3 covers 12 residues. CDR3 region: CASSPVGGEAFF. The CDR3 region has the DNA TGTGCCAGCTCACCGGTAGGGGGAGAAGCTTTCTTT.

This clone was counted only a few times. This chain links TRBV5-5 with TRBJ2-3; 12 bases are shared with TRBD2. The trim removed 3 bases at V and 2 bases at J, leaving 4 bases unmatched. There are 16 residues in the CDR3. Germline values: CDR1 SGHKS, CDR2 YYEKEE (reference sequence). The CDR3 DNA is TGTGCCAGCAGCTACGGACTAGCGGGGACCACAGATACGCAGTATTTT. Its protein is CASSYGLAGTTDTQYF.

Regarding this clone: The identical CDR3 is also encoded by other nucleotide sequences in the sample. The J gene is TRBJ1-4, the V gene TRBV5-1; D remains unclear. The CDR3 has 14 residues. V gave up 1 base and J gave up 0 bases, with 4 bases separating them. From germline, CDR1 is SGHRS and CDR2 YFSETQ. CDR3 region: CASSLSSTNEKLFF. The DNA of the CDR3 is TGCGCCAGCAGCTTGTCTTCAACTAATGAAAAACTGTTTTTT. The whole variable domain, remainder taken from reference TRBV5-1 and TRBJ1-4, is KAGVTQTPRYLIKTRGQQVTLSCSPISGHRSVSWYQQTPGQGLQFLFEYFSETQRNKGNFPGRFSGRQFSNSRSEMNVSTLELGDSALYLCASSLSSTNEKLFFGSGTQLSVL.

DNA of the CDR3: TGTGCCAGCATCTTTACCCTGACAGGAGGATTTATGAACACTGAAGCTTTCTTT. Translation gives CASIFTLTGGFMNTEAFF. V gene TRBV11-2 combines with J gene TRBJ1-1; a weak D match, TRBD1 (6 bases). Per the germline V gene, CDR1 is SGHAT and CDR2 is FQNNGV. The CDR3 has 18 amino acids. V lost 7 bases and J lost 0, with 24 bases in between. The variable domain in full, completed from reference TRBV11-2 and TRBJ1-1, reads EAGVAQSPRYKIIEKRQSVAFWCNPISGHATLYWYQQILGQGPKLLIQFQNNGVVDDSQLPKDRFSAERLKGVDSTLKIQPAKLEDSAVYLCASIFTLTGGFMNTEAFFGQGTRLTVV.

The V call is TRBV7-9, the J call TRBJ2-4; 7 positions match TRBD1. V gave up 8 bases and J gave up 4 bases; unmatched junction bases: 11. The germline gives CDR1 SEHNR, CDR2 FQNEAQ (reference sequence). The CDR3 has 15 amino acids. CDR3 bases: TGTGCCAGCGGCAACCTGGACAGGCATAAAAACATTCAGTACTTC. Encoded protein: CASGNLDRHKNIQYF.

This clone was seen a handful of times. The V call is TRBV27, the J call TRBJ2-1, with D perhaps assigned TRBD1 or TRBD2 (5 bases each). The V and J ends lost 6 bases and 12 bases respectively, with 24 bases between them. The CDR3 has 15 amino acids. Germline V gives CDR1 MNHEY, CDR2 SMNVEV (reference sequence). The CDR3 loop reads CASRTEGLIYGGQFF. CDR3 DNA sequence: TGTGCCAGCAGGACAGAAGGACTGATTTATGGAGGGCAGTTCTTC.

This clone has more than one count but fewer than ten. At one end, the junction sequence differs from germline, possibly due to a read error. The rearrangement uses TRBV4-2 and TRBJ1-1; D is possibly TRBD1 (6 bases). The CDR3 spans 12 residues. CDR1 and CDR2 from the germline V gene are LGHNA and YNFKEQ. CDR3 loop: CASSQDYRTVDF. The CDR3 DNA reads TGTGCCAGCAGCCAAGATTACCGGACAGTGGATTTT.

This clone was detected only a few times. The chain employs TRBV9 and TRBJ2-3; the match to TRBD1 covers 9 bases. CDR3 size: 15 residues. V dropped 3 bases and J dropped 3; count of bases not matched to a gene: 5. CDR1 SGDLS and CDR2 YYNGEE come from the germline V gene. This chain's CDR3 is CASSAATGGTDTQYF. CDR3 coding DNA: TGTGCCAGCAGCGCGGCGACAGGGGGAACAGATACGCAGTATTTT.

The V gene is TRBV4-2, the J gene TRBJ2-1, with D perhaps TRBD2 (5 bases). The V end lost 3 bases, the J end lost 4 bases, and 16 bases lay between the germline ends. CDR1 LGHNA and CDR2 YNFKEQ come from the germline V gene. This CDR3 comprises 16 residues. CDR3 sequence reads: CASSHYEGISYNEQFF. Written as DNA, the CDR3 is TGTGCCAGCAGCCATTATGAGGGCATATCGTACAATGAGCAGTTCTTC.

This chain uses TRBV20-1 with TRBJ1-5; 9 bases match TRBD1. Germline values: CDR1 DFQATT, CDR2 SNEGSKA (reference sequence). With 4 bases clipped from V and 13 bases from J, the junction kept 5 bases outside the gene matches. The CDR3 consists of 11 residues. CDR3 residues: CSANDRGEQHF. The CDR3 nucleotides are TGCAGTGCTAACGACAGGGGGGAACAGCATTTT.